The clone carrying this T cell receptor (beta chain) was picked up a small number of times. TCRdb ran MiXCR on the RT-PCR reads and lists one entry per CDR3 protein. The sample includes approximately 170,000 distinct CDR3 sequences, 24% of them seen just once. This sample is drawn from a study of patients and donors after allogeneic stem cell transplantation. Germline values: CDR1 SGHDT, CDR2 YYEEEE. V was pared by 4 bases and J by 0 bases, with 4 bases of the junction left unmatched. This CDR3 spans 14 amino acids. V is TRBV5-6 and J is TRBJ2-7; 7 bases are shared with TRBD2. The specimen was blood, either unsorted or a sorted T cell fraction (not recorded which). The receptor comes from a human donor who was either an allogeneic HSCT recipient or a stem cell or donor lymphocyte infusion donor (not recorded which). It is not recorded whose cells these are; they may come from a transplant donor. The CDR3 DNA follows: TGTGCCAGCAGCGGGTGGACTAGCTCCTACGAGCAGTACTTC. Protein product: CASSGWTSSYEQYF.